This section outlines one TCR beta chain sequence together with its context. Its antigen is currently unknown. The data are from a study of CD8+ T cells in alopecia areata. Across the whole study: Oral tofacitinib, 5 to 10 mg twice daily, was given in an open-label trial.

Specimens obtained from alopecia areata patients comprised lesional scalp punch biopsies and peripheral blood. Extracted RNA was reverse transcribed, and the resulting cDNA served as sequencing template. Profiled with immunoSEQ multiplex PCR; TCRdb holds only in-frame clones, not every one. The sample consists of under 85,000 clones, about half of them appearing once. Study findings and constraints: Lesional scalp, notably in alopecia totalis/universalis, had clonality above that of normal scalp.

The sequencing used CD8+ T cells sorted from blood, collected at week 0. The TCR was taken from a human donor with alopecia areata.

The CDR3 DNA is TGTGCCAGCAGCCCCCTCTTGAGGCTCCAAGAGACCCAGTACTTC. Protein sequence: CASSPLLRLQETQYF. The rearrangement links TRBV11-2 to TRBJ2-5; D not certain. V gave up 5 bases and J gave up 1 base, with 14 bases separating them. The germline gives CDR1 SGHAT, CDR2 FQNNGV. This CDR3 has 15 amino acids.